The clone carrying this T cell receptor beta chain was counted a few times. Germline V gives CDR1 MNHEY, CDR2 SMNVEV (reference sequence). This CDR3 region has 16 residues. Trimming cost V 2 bases and J 7 bases, with 15 bases left between them. Constant-segment primers served in 5'RACE that generated TCR alpha and TCR beta cDNA libraries bearing sample barcodes and UMIs. TCRdb re-called the 5' RACE reads with MiXCR, one entry per CDR3 protein. The sample has 300,000 to 400,000 distinct CDR3 sequences; roughly 15% are singletons. This specimen comes from a study of T-cell memory formation after mild COVID-19.

V and J are TRBV27 and TRBJ1-6; D not certain. Sequenced input: PBMCs or a T cell subset sorted from them (not recorded which). This TCR came from a man between 18 and 29 years old who had mild COVID-19 (a few samples of this study predate the infection). Cell type and time point are not known. CDR3 loop: CASSLISPTGNSPLHF. The CDR3 nucleotides are TGTGCCAGCAGTTTAATTTCGCCCACTGGGAATTCACCCCTCCACTTT.